A single T cell receptor beta chain is shown here with its context. This clonotype turned up a few times. This clone's antigen is unknown. Base qualities are not recorded, but no much larger clone differs from it by a single base. From V the trimming removes 6 bases and from J it removes 3 bases, while the gene matches leave 7 bases of the junction unaccounted for. According to the germline V gene (reference sequence), CDR1 reads MNHEY and CDR2 reads SMNVEV. From the cysteine up to the phenylalanine, the CDR3 has a length of 14 residues. Only CDR3 DNA remains: 42 bases, in frame from the first base. The TCR beta CDR3 regions were amplified from RNA transcripts. For the first round of RT-PCR on the TCR CDR3, the HTBI primer set was used together with the Qiagen OneStep RT-PCR kit. The libraries were constructed in a second round of multiplex PCR and then size-selected and purified. Libraries were sequenced paired-end with 100 bp reads on an Illumina HiSeq2000. As for the original processing: Raw data were processed with SOAPnuke, discarding reads with adapters, uncalled bases, mean Phred below 15, or no exact constant-primer or identifier match. High-quality paired reads were merged with COPE v1.2.5, and unique nucleotide sequences were defined as clonotypes. Clonotypes were aligned to IMGT TRBV, TRBD and TRBJ reference segments using MiTCR v1.1. The analysis included only V-J combinations with a frequency above 0.0001, which together covered more than 99% of the repertoires. The TCS score was defined as F50 (clonal expansion) divided by E x V (chaos), with BLOSUM62-based TCRdist calculated between CDR3 peptides within each V-J. Welch's t-statistics and random forest reduced around 520 V-J features to 13, which were used in a naive Bayes classifier (R e1071). The similarity between thyroid and blood repertoires was quantified using the Morisita-Horn index. TCRdb redid the processing of the public reads, applying fastp at Q25 and MiXCR, and retained in-frame beta chains. Each CDR3 protein appears once, grouped with its most common genes and DNA. V and J calls and clone size were set by TCRdb, not the authors. Here the sample has around 800,000 distinct CDR3 sequences; about 38% occur a single time. The ten largest clones add up to about 9% of the sample.

The data are from a study of T cells in Graves' hyperthyroidism and ophthalmopathy (dated 2019 in TCRdb). About the investigation overall: Peripheral blood was collected at initial diagnosis, before any treatment. TCR V-J signatures able to tell the groups apart were searched for in a discovery cohort of some 100 patients, of whom 43 had Graves' ophthalmopathy and under 65 had stable Graves' hyperthyroidism. Prospective prediction of ophthalmopathy was tested in an independent validation cohort consisting of 18 hyperthyroidism patients and some 16 patients who later progressed to ophthalmopathy. The 100 or so discovery patients were randomly divided into training and test sets at a 7:3 ratio. In more than 5 Graves' hyperthyroidism patients, the study also compared T-cell repertoires from thyroid tissue with T-cell repertoires from blood. Once sampling was done, hyperthyroidism patients were given methimazole at a starting dose of 30 mg daily, whereas ophthalmopathy patients were given high-dose intravenous methylprednisolone. The paper describes TCR Vbeta CDR3 sequencing of 140 or so peripheral blood samples, made up of 40 to 45 ophthalmopathy patients, roughly 75 hyperthyroidism patients and about 17 progressor patients.

What the work shows at the level of the full study, not this receptor alone: In cross-validation, a model built on a 13 V-J signature told ophthalmopathy apart from stable hyperthyroidism with approximately 90% sensitivity and about 81% specificity, and in testing the same model reached 80%/75%. Sample size was not statistically predetermined, and blinding of investigators to group allocation was not performed. Most expanded thyroid clonotypes (frequency above 0.001) were also detected in blood, suggesting blood repertoires may reflect thyroid immune responses. In validation, the model predicted progression to ophthalmopathy with roughly 66% sensitivity and around 72% specificity, a median of approximately 6.7 months before onset.

A patient counted as having stable Graves' hyperthyroidism if no progression to ophthalmopathy occurred over 18 months of follow-up. Hyperthyroidism patients were newly diagnosed, had a disease duration of under 2 months, and were aged 18 to 65 years. Patients with uncontrolled infections, other autoimmune diseases, pregnancy or lactation were excluded. Diagnoses were established on the basis of clinical symptoms, serum thyroxine and TRAb, thyroid ultrasound, and orbital computed tomography. Ficoll-Paque density gradient centrifugation was used to isolate PBMCs from about 10 ml of fresh peripheral blood. Trizol reagent was used to extract total RNA, and RNA quality was then checked on an Agilent 2100 Bioanalyzer.

The origin of this receptor is a man aged 18 to 30 with Graves' hyperthyroidism. The chain joins TRBV27 to TRBJ2-7, and 8 bases in between align with TRBD1. Sequencing was performed on blood. The DNA is TGTGCCAGCAGCCTGACAGGGGTGGGCTACGAGCAGTACTTC. It specifies CASSLTGVGYEQYF.